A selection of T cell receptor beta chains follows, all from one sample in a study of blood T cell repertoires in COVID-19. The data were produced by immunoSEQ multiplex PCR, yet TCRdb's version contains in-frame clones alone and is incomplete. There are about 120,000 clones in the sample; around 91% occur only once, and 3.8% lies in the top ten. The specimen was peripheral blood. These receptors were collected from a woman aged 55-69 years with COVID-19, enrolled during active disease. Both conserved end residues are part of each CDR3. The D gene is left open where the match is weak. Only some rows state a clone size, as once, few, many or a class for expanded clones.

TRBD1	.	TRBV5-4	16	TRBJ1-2	CASSASGTGVSGGYTF	TGTGCCAGCAGCGCATCCGGGACAGGGGTCTCGGGAGGCTACACCTTC
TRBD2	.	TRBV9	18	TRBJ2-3	CASSPPRVAGGVTGTQYF	TGTGCCAGCAGCCCCCCGCGGGTGGCGGGGGGCGTGACGGGTACGCAGTATTTT
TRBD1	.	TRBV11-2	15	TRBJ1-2	CASSLQRTGSYGYTF	TGTGCCAGCAGCTTACAAAGGACAGGAAGCTATGGCTACACCTTC
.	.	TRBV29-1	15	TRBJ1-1	CSVEDRGSLRTEAFF	TGCAGCGTTGAAGATAGGGGGAGCTTGAGGACTGAAGCTTTCTTT
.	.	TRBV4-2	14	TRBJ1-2	CASSQDKGTYGYTF	TGTGCCAGCAGCCAAGATAAGGGGACATATGGCTACACCTTC
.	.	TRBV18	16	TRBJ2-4	CASSGAVTLAKNIQYF	TGTGCCAGCTCAGGGGCGGTGACACTAGCCAAAAACATTCAGTACTTC
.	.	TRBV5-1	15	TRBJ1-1	CASSLQSHMNTEAFF	TGCGCCAGCAGCTTGCAATCACATATGAACACTGAAGCTTTCTTT
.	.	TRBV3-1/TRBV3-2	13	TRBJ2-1	CASSQDLAGEQFF	TGTGCCAGCAGCCAAGATCTTGCAGGCGAGCAGTTCTTC
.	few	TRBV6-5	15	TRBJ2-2	CASSFGTRNTGELFF	TGTGCCAGCAGTTTCGGGACAAGGAACACCGGGGAGCTGTTTTTT
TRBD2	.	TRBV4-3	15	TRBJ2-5	CASSQDPGGHETQYF	TGCGCCAGCAGCCAAGATCCGGGGGGGCACGAGACCCAGTACTTC